These 20 T cell receptor beta chains were sequenced from one sample in a study of technical replicates of blood from several donors. TCRdb keeps only in-frame clones here, not all; method: immunoSEQ multiplex PCR. Among around 83,000 clones, roughly 94% were seen once, and the ten largest hold under 0.3%. What was sequenced was T cells isolated from PBMCs. The receptors shown here come from a human donor in good health.

In its sample, this clone was seen once. The chain has TRBV5-5 and TRBJ2-5, with TRBD1 matching 7 bases. CDR3 length: 14 residues. V dropped 0 bases and J dropped 4; count of bases not matched to a gene: 3. CDR1 SGHKS and CDR2 YYEKEE come from the germline V gene (reference sequence). DNA for the CDR3: TGTGCCAGCAGCTTGGCCAGGGGGAGAGAGACCCAGTACTTC. Its protein is CASSLARGRETQYF.

The chain links TRBV7-3 to TRBJ2-5; maybe TRBD2 (6 bases). This CDR3 spans 13 amino acids. Germline V CDR1 and CDR2: SGHTA, FQGTGA. V dropped 4 bases and J dropped 5 bases, with 11 bases sitting between them. The CDR3 nucleotides read TGTGCCAGCAGCTCCGCAGGAGGGGAGACCCAGTACTTC. It is translated as CASSSAGGETQYF.

V gene TRBV29-1 combines with J gene TRBJ1-2, with D perhaps TRBD1 (5 bases). Germline CDR1 reads SQVTM; CDR2 reads ANQGSEA. The CDR3 sequence is 11 residues long. V lost 4 bases, J lost 4 bases, and 7 bases lay in between. CDR3 protein: CSVGQGYGYTF. CDR3 coding DNA: TGCAGCGTTGGCCAGGGCTATGGCTACACCTTC.

This chain links TRBV29-1 with TRBJ2-7, with 11 bases aligning to TRBD2. Germline CDR1 SQVTM, CDR2 ANQGSEA. The CDR3 sequence is 14 residues long. V gave up 5 bases and J gave up 6 bases; unmatched junction bases: 9. The CDR3 spells CSVSNSGRAAEQYF. CDR3 sequence (DNA): TGCAGCGTTTCGAATAGCGGGAGGGCTGCCGAGCAGTACTTC.

V gene TRBV21-1 combines with J gene TRBJ2-7; TRBD1, the D gene given by the table, was not confirmed from the DNA. TRBV21-1 is a known pseudogene. The CDR3 is 16 amino acids. CDR3 sequence (DNA): TGTGCCAGCAGCAAAGCGCAGGTCGTAGGGGTGGACGAGCAGTACTTC. It yields the protein CASSKAQVVGVDEQYF.

This clone appeared a single time. The chain uses TRBV5-1 and TRBJ1-6; D not resolved. The CDR3 has 13 residues. The V end was cut by 4 bases, the J end by 11 bases, with 13 bases between. CDR1 SGHRS and CDR2 YFSETQ come from the germline V gene. The CDR3 is CASSLEAETPLHF. As DNA, the CDR3 is TGCGCCAGCAGCCTCGAGGCAGAAACACCCCTCCACTTT. The variable domain in full, with the rest retrieved from reference TRBV5-1 and TRBJ1-6, is KAGVTQTPRYLIKTRGQQVTLSCSPISGHRSVSWYQQTPGQGLQFLFEYFSETQRNKGNFPGRFSGRQFSNSRSEMNVSTLELGDSALYLCASSLEAETPLHFGNGTRLTVT.

The chain uses TRBV2 and TRBJ2-3; D is unresolved. Germline lookup yields CDR1 SNHLY and CDR2 FYNNEI. CDR3 length equals 15 residues. Deletions cut 11 bases from V and 0 bases from J, with 18 bases between. The CDR3, as DNA: TGTGCCGATAGCAGTAGATGGTTAAGCACAGATACGCAGTATTTT. Amino acids: CADSSRWLSTDTQYF.

Here the CDR3 reads CASSPPVIGTGIYTTNEKLFF. The CDR3 nucleotides are TGTGCCAGCTCACCACCGGTGATCGGGACAGGGATTTACACAACTAATGAAAAACTGTTTTTT. The gene calls are TRBV18 and TRBJ1-4; 9 positions match TRBD1. Germline V gives CDR1 KGHSH, CDR2 LQKENI. The V and J ends lost 0 bases and 0 bases, in that order; junction bases with no gene match: 14. The CDR3 sequence is 21 residues long.

This clone came up once. V usage is TRBV27 and J usage is TRBJ1-1; no clear D gene. Germline CDR1 and CDR2: MNHEY and SMNVEV (reference sequence). The CDR3 runs 15 residues. Trimming stripped 1 base from V and 4 bases from J, with 13 bases between. CDR3 amino acids: CASSLFGGVLTEAFF. The DNA for the CDR3 is TGTGCCAGCAGTTTATTCGGAGGAGTGCTCACTGAAGCTTTCTTT.

V is TRBV7-8 and J is TRBJ1-2; perhaps TRBD1 as D (5 bases). The V end lost 3 bases, the J end lost 8 bases, and 22 bases lay between the germline ends. Germline CDR1 SGHVS, CDR2 FQNEAQ. The length of the CDR3 is 16 residues. The chain's CDR3 is CASSFFPPSRRDGYTF. For the CDR3, the DNA is TGTGCCAGCAGCTTCTTCCCCCCCTCTAGGAGGGACGGCTACACCTTC.

The gene calls are TRBV18 and TRBJ2-3; no definite D call. This CDR3 is built from 15 residues. The germline gives CDR1 KGHSH, CDR2 LQKENI. The V gene lost 6 bases and the J gene lost 3 bases, with 16 bases spanning the gap. In DNA form, the CDR3 reads TGTGCCAGCTCCGCACCAGCGACGGCAACAGATACGCAGTATTTT. Encoded protein: CASSAPATATDTQYF.

The rearrangement links TRBV7-9 to TRBJ2-5; D might be TRBD2 (5 bases). The CDR3 covers 17 residues. Trimming left V 5 bases short and J 3 bases short, with 22 bases between. Per the germline V gene, CDR1 is SEHNR and CDR2 is FQNEAQ (reference sequence). The CDR3 DNA sequence: TGTGCCAGCAGCCTGTTGGCGGGCAGATCCCTCAAAGAGACCCAGTACTTC. This encodes CASSLLAGRSLKETQYF.

The V and J genes are TRBV4-1 and TRBJ1-2; D possibly corresponds to TRBD1 (6 bases). Trimming removed 2 bases from V and 3 bases from J, with 7 bases in between. The CDR3 runs 13 residues. The germline V gene has CDR1 MGHRA and CDR2 YSYEKL. The CDR3 DNA is TGCGCCAGCAGCCAATACAGGGACTATGGCTACACCTTC. It codes for CASSQYRDYGYTF.

The chain uses TRBV9 and TRBJ2-5, with TRBD1 as a possible D gene (6 bases). CDR1 and CDR2 (germline): SGDLS, YYNGEE. The CDR3 runs to 15 residues. The V and J ends lost 4 bases and 5 bases respectively, with 18 bases between them. The CDR3 DNA is TGTGCCAGCAGCCCACGGGACACTTTAGGGGAGACCCAGTACTTC. Its translation: CASSPRDTLGETQYF.

This chain joins TRBV27 and TRBJ1-3; D may be TRBD1 (6 bases). The CDR3 spans 18 residues. The ends were cut back, 4 bases at V and 2 bases at J, with 21 bases in the middle. The germline gives CDR1 MNHEY, CDR2 SMNVEV (reference sequence). This chain's CDR3 is CASSSSPGLQGPGNTIYF. The CDR3, as DNA: TGTGCCAGCAGTTCATCGCCCGGCCTCCAGGGGCCTGGAAACACCATATATTTT.

The rearrangement uses TRBV7-2 and TRBJ2-3, with unresolved D. Germline V lookup: CDR1 SGHTA, CDR2 FQGNSA. This CDR3 contains 15 residues. V lost 5 bases to trimming and J lost 3 bases, with 15 bases between them. The CDR3 DNA reads as TGTGCCAGCAGCACGATCAGAGGTTTTACAGATACGCAGTATTTT. Encoded protein: CASSTIRGFTDTQYF.

This chain connects TRBV2 to TRBJ1-1; 12 nucleotides align to TRBD1. Germline CDR1 reads SNHLY; CDR2 reads FYNNEI. The CDR3 is 18 residues long. Unmatched junction bases numbered 12, after V lost 0 bases and J lost 7 bases. The CDR3 nucleotides read TGTGCCAGCAGTGAAGCGCATCCGGGACAGGGGGCTAGAGGTGAAGCTTTCTTT. Translation: CASSEAHPGQGARGEAFF.

The chain carries TRBV11-2 and TRBJ2-3; 7 bases are shared with TRBD1. Germline assignment: CDR1 SGHAT and CDR2 FQNNGV. The CDR3 length is 14 residues. Unmatched junction bases numbered 2, after V lost 3 bases and J lost 2 bases. The CDR3 loop reads CASSLDRPTDTQYF. CDR3 DNA: TGTGCCAGCAGCTTGGACAGGCCCACAGATACGCAGTATTTT.

The chain couples TRBV10-3 to TRBJ2-1; the match to TRBD2 covers 9 bases. The ends lost 0 bases at V and 5 bases at J; junction bases unmatched: 14. The V gene's germline CDR1 is ENHRY and CDR2 SYGVKD. The CDR3 is 19 residues long. The CDR3 DNA follows: TGTGCCATCAGTGAGTCGGGCGATGGGACTAGCCGGCGGGACAATGAGCAGTTCTTC. It yields the protein CAISESGDGTSRRDNEQFF.

The rearrangement links TRBV10-1 to TRBJ2-3, with D unresolved. CDR1 is WNHNN, CDR2 SYGVQD, per germline (reference sequence). Trimming took off 0 bases at V and 5 bases at J, with 6 bases between the two ends. The CDR3 runs 13 residues. The CDR3 sequence: CASSESSGDTQYF. CDR3 nucleotide sequence: TGCGCCAGCAGTGAGTCGTCCGGAGATACGCAGTATTTT.